This entry lists 27 T cell receptor beta chains sequenced from one sample in a study of blood T cell repertoires in COVID-19. Libraries were prepared by immunoSEQ multiplex PCR; TCRdb keeps only in-frame clonotypes and omits some of them. The data hold roughly 280,000 clones, with around nine tenths observed a single time. The sample consisted of peripheral blood. Source of these receptors: a woman in her 30s with COVID-19, enrolled during active disease.

This clone was recorded only once. V usage is TRBV28 and J usage is TRBJ1-5, with TRBD1 identical over 7 bases. The CDR3 length is 14 residues. CDR1 and CDR2 from the germline V gene are MDHEN and SYDVKM. Unmatched junction bases numbered 2, after V lost 2 bases and J lost 4 bases. The CDR3 DNA is TGTGCCAGCAGTTTAGGACAGGATAATCAGCCCCAGCATTTT. Protein product: CASSLGQDNQPQHF.

This clone was recorded many times. V and J are TRBV5-4 and TRBJ1-4; no definite D call. Trimming cost V 2 bases and J 7 bases, with 12 bases left between them. The CDR3 consists of 14 residues. Germline CDR1 reads SGHNT; CDR2 reads YYREEE (reference sequence). CDR3 coding DNA: TGTGCCAGCAGCTTTGGACTTACCGGTGAAAAACTGTTTTTT. The encoded protein is CASSFGLTGEKLFF.

V usage is TRBV5-1 and J usage is TRBJ2-1; 9 bases fit TRBD1. The junction had 8 bases not matched to a gene; V was cut back by 4 bases and J by 9 bases. Germline-derived CDR1 and CDR2 are SGHRS and YFSETQ. This CDR3 is built from 14 residues. This CDR3 is CASSAAGTGSEQFF. The CDR3 DNA reads TGCGCCAGCAGCGCAGCCGGGACAGGGTCTGAGCAGTTCTTC.

CDR3 in DNA: TGCGCCAGCAGCCCCGCACCGCAACTAGCTCTCCCTTACGAGCAGTACTTC. This gives the protein CASSPAPQLALPYEQYF. J is TRBJ2-7 and V is TRBV5-1; a possible D gene is TRBD2 (6 bases). Trimming pared 4 bases from V and 4 bases from J, leaving 24 bases between. Germline V gene sequence: CDR1 SGHRS, CDR2 YFSETQ. CDR3 length equals 17 residues. Complete variable domain (other parts from reference TRBV5-1 and TRBJ2-7): KAGVTQTPRYLIKTRGQQVTLSCSPISGHRSVSWYQQTPGQGLQFLFEYFSETQRNKGNFPGRFSGRQFSNSRSEMNVSTLELGDSALYLCASSPAPQLALPYEQYFGPGTRLTVT.

The rearrangement uses TRBV29-1 and TRBJ2-3; 8 bases map to TRBD1. The J segment lost 1 base and the V segment lost 6 bases, leaving 6 bases of the junction unmatched. The length of the CDR3 is 14 residues. The V gene's germline CDR1 is SQVTM and CDR2 ANQGSEA. The CDR3: CSVPGTGGTDTQYF. CDR3 coding DNA: TGCAGCGTACCCGGGACAGGCGGCACAGATACGCAGTATTTT.

This clone was recorded once. This rearrangement joins TRBV29-1 to TRBJ1-5, with TRBD1 as a possible D gene (5 bases). From germline, CDR1 is SQVTM and CDR2 ANQGSEA. The CDR3 has 13 amino acids. Trimming shortened V by 4 bases and J by 3 bases, and 10 bases separated the two germline ends. As DNA, the CDR3 is TGCAGCGTTGTGGGGCAGCTCAATCAGCCCCAGCATTTT. Encoded protein: CSVVGQLNQPQHF.

The V gene is TRBV21-1, the J gene TRBJ1-6; no DNA check was done on the table's D call, TRBD1. TRBV21-1 is deemed a pseudogene. The CDR3 runs to 19 residues. The CDR3: CASSKRGRDRGSYNSPLHF. The CDR3 DNA is TGTGCCAGCAGCAAGAGAGGCCGGGACAGGGGATCCTATAATTCACCCCTCCACTTT.

The rearrangement uses TRBV24-1 and TRBJ1-2; D remains ambiguous. CDR3 length: 13 residues. V was pared by 6 bases and J by 4 bases, with 11 bases between. The germline V gene encodes CDR1 KGHDR and CDR2 SFDVKD. DNA for the CDR3: TGTGCCACCAGTTTGAGAGGAGGCTATGGCTACACCTTC. It yields the protein CATSLRGGYGYTF.

The chain couples TRBV7-3 to TRBJ2-2, with D possibly TRBD2 on 5 matching bases. The CDR3 extends over 16 amino acids. V dropped 0 bases and J dropped 3 bases, with 11 bases sitting between them. Per the germline V gene, CDR1 is SGHTA and CDR2 is FQGTGA. The CDR3, as DNA: TGTGCCAGCAGCTTAACGAGGGATTCGGACACCGGGGAGCTGTTTTTT. Residues: CASSLTRDSDTGELFF.

The chain employs TRBV18 and TRBJ2-5, with a tentative D call TRBD2 (5 bases). This CDR3 is 14 amino acids long. With 5 bases removed from V and 1 base from J, the gap between germline ends came to 11 bases. CDR1 and CDR2 (germline): KGHSH, LQKENI. The DNA of the CDR3 is TGTGCCAGCTCATCAGGACTCTTCCAAGAGACCCAGTACTTC. Protein sequence: CASSSGLFQETQYF.

The rearrangement links TRBV7-9 to TRBJ1-2; a possible D gene is TRBD1 (5 bases). Germline CDR1 SEHNR, CDR2 FQNEAQ (reference sequence). This CDR3 is 15 amino acids long. V lost 5 bases, J lost 2 bases, and 15 bases lay in between. The CDR3 loop is CASSTLVGPNYGYTF. CDR3 nucleotides: TGTGCCAGCAGCACACTCGTGGGGCCGAACTATGGCTACACCTTC.

The chain is built from TRBV2 and TRBJ2-6, with 8 nucleotides matching TRBD1. The CDR3 contains 15 residues. After removal of 6 bases from V and 0 bases from J, the junction contained 1 base not matched to a gene. Germline lookup yields CDR1 SNHLY and CDR2 FYNNEI. The CDR3 reads CASRDRVSGANVLTF. CDR3 DNA sequence: TGTGCCAGCAGGGACAGGGTCTCTGGGGCCAACGTCCTGACTTTC.

This clone was seen only once. This chain uses TRBV5-6 with TRBJ2-7; 7 nucleotides agree with TRBD1. CDR3 length equals 14 residues. CDR1 and CDR2 (germline): SGHDT, YYEEEE. The trim removed 2 bases at V and 4 bases at J, leaving 6 bases unmatched. Here the CDR3 reads CASSFKGAVYEQYF. The CDR3 coding sequence is TGTGCCAGCAGCTTTAAGGGGGCGGTTTACGAGCAGTACTTC.

The chain carries TRBV10-1 and TRBJ2-3, with 8 bases aligning to TRBD2. This CDR3 comprises 15 residues. Trimming at V came to 2 bases and at J to 4 bases, leaving 5 bases not matched to a gene. Germline values: CDR1 WNHNN, CDR2 SYGVQD (reference sequence). The CDR3 loop reads CASSEASGSADTQYF. The CDR3, as DNA: TGCGCCAGCAGTGAGGCCAGCGGGAGCGCAGATACGCAGTATTTT.

The chain is built from TRBV15 and TRBJ2-7; tentative D call: TRBD2 (6 bases). Germline V lookup: CDR1 LNHNV, CDR2 YYDKDF (reference sequence). The V and J ends lost 3 bases and 3 bases respectively, with 12 bases between them. The CDR3 loop spans 14 amino acids. CDR3 sequence: CATSRGDGSYEQYF. CDR3 sequence (DNA): TGTGCCACCAGCAGGGGAGACGGGAGCTACGAGCAGTACTTC.

The rearrangement joins TRBV10-2 to TRBJ2-7; D might be TRBD2 (5 bases). V lost 0 bases and J lost 3, with 12 bases in between. The CDR3 extends over 15 amino acids. CDR1 is WSHSY and CDR2 is SAAADI in the germline V gene. CDR3 residues: CASSESGVLVYEQYF. DNA for the CDR3: TGCGCCAGCAGTGAGTCGGGAGTCCTCGTCTACGAGCAGTACTTC.

The chain is built from TRBV4-2 and TRBJ2-1; no clear D gene. The germline gives CDR1 LGHNA, CDR2 YNFKEQ. Trimming left V 1 base short and J 8 bases short, with 18 bases between. The CDR3 extends over 16 amino acids. The CDR3: CASSQVVSPTSHEQFF. The CDR3 nucleotides read TGTGCCAGCAGCCAAGTCGTGAGCCCAACGTCACATGAGCAGTTCTTC.

This chain uses TRBV27 with TRBJ2-1, with 13 nucleotides matching TRBD2. Germline CDR1 MNHEY, CDR2 SMNVEV (reference sequence). Trimming took 7 bases from V and 4 from J; bases not matched to a gene: 13. CDR3 size: 18 residues. CDR3 in amino acids: CASTTGGLAGWYYNEQFF. CDR3 coding DNA: TGTGCCAGCACTACGGGGGGACTAGCGGGATGGTATTACAATGAGCAGTTCTTC.

As for this clone: Other nucleotide sequences in the sample specify the same CDR3. This sequence joins TRBV4-1 and TRBJ2-5; 8 nucleotides align to TRBD2. V trimming: 0 bases; J trimming: 1 base; junction bases outside the gene matches: 1. Germline V gene data show CDR1 as MGHRA and CDR2 as YSYEKL. The CDR3 totals 15 residues. For the CDR3, the DNA is TGCGCCAGCAGCCAAGAACTAGCGGTCCAAGAGACCCAGTACTTC. Its translation is CASSQELAVQETQYF.

The J gene is TRBJ1-1, the V gene TRBV6-2 or TRBV6-3; 7 positions agree with TRBD1. Unmatched junction bases numbered 8, after V lost 5 bases and J lost 5 bases. The germline V gene has CDR1 MNHEY and CDR2 SVGEGT. CDR3 length: 14 amino acids. DNA of the CDR3: TGTGCCAGCAGTCAGGAGGGGGCGGGTACTGAAGCTTTCTTT. Amino acids: CASSQEGAGTEAFF.

The chain recombines TRBV24-1 with TRBJ2-2; no firm D call. This CDR3 has 13 amino acids. Germline CDR1 is KGHDR and CDR2 is SFDVKD. The V and J ends lost 10 bases and 3 bases respectively, with 11 bases between them. The CDR3 sequence is CATTASYTGELFF. Written as DNA, the CDR3 is TGTGCCACTACCGCGAGTTACACCGGGGAGCTGTTTTTT.

The CDR3 coding sequence is TGTGCCAGCAGTTTAGGGACAGGGTTTAATCAGCCCCAGCATTTT. Translated: CASSLGTGFNQPQHF. The chain has TRBV27 and TRBJ1-5, with 9 bases that match TRBD1. In germline, CDR1 is MNHEY, CDR2 SMNVEV (reference sequence). Losses at the gene ends were 2 bases for V and 4 bases for J; bases not matched to a gene: 3. The CDR3 covers 15 residues.

This chain joins TRBV6-6 and TRBJ2-4; TRBD1 might be the D (6 bases). V dropped 10 bases and J dropped 2 bases, with 18 bases sitting between them. CDR3 length equals 15 residues. Germline V lookup: CDR1 MNHNY, CDR2 SVGAGI (reference sequence). CDR3 in amino acids: CATNTRQGTKNIQYF. The DNA for the CDR3 is TGTGCCACAAACACACGGCAGGGGACCAAAAACATTCAGTACTTC.

The chain employs TRBV2 and TRBJ2-3, with D perhaps matching TRBD2 (6 bases). The V gene lost 8 bases and the J gene lost 1 base, with 13 bases spanning the gap. The CDR3 has 14 amino acids. Germline V gives CDR1 SNHLY, CDR2 FYNNEI. CDR3 in amino acids: CASGGNMGTDTQYF. CDR3 bases: TGTGCCAGCGGCGGGAATATGGGCACAGATACGCAGTATTTT.

The J gene is TRBJ2-7, the V gene TRBV4-1; 9 bases line up with TRBD2. CDR1 is MGHRA and CDR2 is YSYEKL in the germline V gene. Unmatched junction bases numbered 9, after V lost 4 bases and J lost 5 bases. This CDR3 region has 15 residues. The CDR3 loop is CASSRAGGRAHEQYF. CDR3 DNA sequence: TGCGCCAGCAGCCGGGCCGGCGGGAGGGCCCACGAGCAGTACTTC.

As concerns this clone: This CDR3 is also generated by other DNA sequences in the sample. This chain connects TRBV5-1 to TRBJ2-3; TRBD2 matches at 9 bases. Germline V gene data show CDR1 as SGHRS and CDR2 as YFSETQ. The CDR3 loop spans 15 amino acids. J lost 4 bases, V lost 4 bases, and 7 bases had no gene match. The DNA of the CDR3 is TGCGCCAGCAGCCCCGGTAGCGGGAGTGCAGATACGCAGTATTTT. Protein sequence: CASSPGSGSADTQYF.

V gene TRBV6-2 or TRBV6-3 combines with J gene TRBJ2-2; the match to TRBD2 covers 15 bases. CDR1 MNHEY and CDR2 SVGEGT come from the germline V gene. The length of the CDR3 is 18 residues. J gave up 5 bases and V 6 bases, and 10 bases lay outside the gene matches. Here the CDR3 DNA reads TGTGCCAGCAGCCCGCCGGGACTAGCGGGAGGAAGGACCGGGGAGCTGTTTTTT. It codes for CASSPPGLAGGRTGELFF.